The 29 T cell receptor beta chains presented below share a single source sample, sequenced in a study of T cells in Graves' hyperthyroidism and ophthalmopathy. RNA transcripts were the template for amplifying TCR beta CDR3 regions. First-round RT-PCR targeting the TCR CDR3 was performed with the HTBI primer set. TCRdb passed the multiplex PCR reads through MiXCR, listing each CDR3 protein once. This table has some 440,000 distinct CDR3 sequences, approximately 14% appearing once. Material: blood. These receptors all come from a young woman with Graves' hyperthyroidism.

Ten or more counts support this clonotype. The CDR3 region is CASSLGAFRAEQYF. The CDR3, as DNA: TGTGCCAGCAGCTTAGGGGCCTTTCGGGCCGAGCAGTACTTC. V is TRBV11-2 and J is TRBJ2-7; D ambiguous. The V end lost 1 base, the J end lost 6 bases, and 13 bases lay between the germline ends. In germline, CDR1 is SGHAT, CDR2 FQNNGV. The CDR3 spans 14 residues. Drawing the rest from reference TRBV11-2 and TRBJ2-7, the complete variable domain is EAGVAQSPRYKIIEKRQSVAFWCNPISGHATLYWYQQILGQGPKLLIQFQNNGVVDDSQLPKDRFSAERLKGVDSTLKIQPAKLEDSAVYLCASSLGAFRAEQYFGPGTRLTVT.

This clonotype came up a few times. This sequence joins TRBV5-8 and TRBJ1-1, with 10 bases that match TRBD1. The germline V gene has CDR1 SGHTS and CDR2 YDEGEE. The CDR3 length is 16 residues. V lost 4 bases and J lost 0; bases outside the gene matches: 6. The CDR3 region is CASSSGTGAMNTEAFF. CDR3 DNA sequence: TGTGCCAGCAGCAGTGGGACAGGGGCCATGAACACTGAAGCTTTCTTT.

There are many counts of this clonotype. V is TRBV5-8 and J is TRBJ2-5; 8 nucleotides agree with TRBD2. The V gene end was trimmed by 0 bases and the J gene end by 1 base; junction bases not matched to a gene: 5. This CDR3 contains 16 residues. Germline V gene sequence: CDR1 SGHTS, CDR2 YDEGEE. The CDR3 here is CASSLGSGGLQETQYF. Written as DNA, the CDR3 is TGTGCCAGCAGCTTGGGGTCGGGGGGGCTCCAAGAGACCCAGTACTTC.

The chain uses TRBV6-1 and TRBJ1-2; D is unclear. In germline, CDR1 is MNHNS, CDR2 SASEGT. This CDR3 comprises 15 residues. Between the trimmed V and J ends, which lost 8 bases and 0 bases, there was a span of 16 bases. CDR3 residues: CASPPTGSANYGYTF. In DNA, the CDR3 is TGTGCCAGCCCCCCGACTGGGTCGGCTAACTATGGCTACACCTTC.

This clonotype was found many times. This sequence joins TRBV27 and TRBJ2-7; 9 positions agree with TRBD1. This CDR3 region has 16 residues. V was pared by 3 bases and J by 2 bases, with 8 bases of the junction left unmatched. Germline V gene data show CDR1 as MNHEY and CDR2 as SMNVEV (reference sequence). The CDR3 is CASSFITGGAPYEQYF. CDR3 DNA: TGTGCCAGCAGTTTTATTACAGGGGGCGCTCCCTACGAGCAGTACTTC.

This clonotype was recorded many times. The chain couples TRBV6-1 to TRBJ1-1; D ambiguous. Germline V CDR1 and CDR2: MNHNS, SASEGT. Trimming stripped 6 bases from V and 1 base from J, with 9 bases between. The length of the CDR3 is 13 residues. The chain's CDR3 is CASSDDPNTEAFF. The CDR3 nucleotides are TGTGCCAGCAGCGACGACCCGAACACTGAAGCTTTCTTT.

This clonotype occurred many times. This chain joins TRBV5-1 and TRBJ2-3; TRBD1 matches 8 bases. The CDR3 is made up of 15 amino acids. The germline V gene encodes CDR1 SGHRS and CDR2 YFSETQ. The junction had 3 bases not matched to a gene; V was cut back by 2 bases and J by 1 base. In DNA, the CDR3 is TGCGCCAGCAGCTTCGGACAGGGACGCACAGATACGCAGTATTTT. This encodes CASSFGQGRTDTQYF.

In this sample, this clonotype turned up many times. The chain links TRBV3-1 to TRBJ1-2; D is uncertain. Trimming shortened V by 0 bases and J by 7 bases, and 15 bases separated the two germline ends. Germline V gene sequence: CDR1 LGHDT, CDR2 YNNKEL (reference sequence). This CDR3 spans 15 amino acids. CDR3 sequence reads: CASSQDRGISGGYTF. The CDR3 bases are TGTGCCAGCAGCCAAGATCGGGGTATCTCTGGTGGCTACACCTTC.

In this sample, this clonotype turned up a few times. The CDR3 reads CASSLVSGGLSPLHF. As DNA, the CDR3 is TGTGCCAGCAGCTTAGTTTCCGGGGGCCTTTCACCCCTCCACTTT. The J gene is TRBJ1-6, the V gene TRBV7-2; D is possibly TRBD1 (6 bases). CDR1 is SGHTA, CDR2 FQGNSA, per germline. V was cut by 1 base and J by 9 bases, with 13 bases left in between. This CDR3 has 15 residues.

This clonotype occurred many times. This rearrangement joins TRBV28 to TRBJ2-1, with D perhaps TRBD2 (7 bases). The length of the CDR3 is 15 residues. CDR1 and CDR2 (germline): MDHEN, SYDVKM. V lost 3 bases and J 7 bases, leaving 16 bases between the germline ends. CDR3 residues: CASSLLGGGQNEQFF. Here the CDR3 DNA reads TGTGCCAGCAGTTTGTTGGGGGGGGGCCAGAATGAGCAGTTCTTC.

The rearrangement uses TRBV6-4 and TRBJ1-5; D gene unclear. Germline CDR1 is MRHNA and CDR2 is SNTAGT. The CDR3 is 14 amino acids. V was cut by 2 bases and J by 0 bases, with 5 bases left in between. The CDR3 coding sequence is TGTGCCAGCAGTGACCTCTATAGCAATCAGCCCCAGCATTTT. Amino acid sequence: CASSDLYSNQPQHF.

The chain links TRBV6-1 to TRBJ1-6; 7 positions match TRBD1. V trimming: 6 bases; J trimming: 6 bases; junction bases outside the gene matches: 8. The CDR3 totals 15 residues. CDR1 is MNHNS, CDR2 SASEGT, per germline. This CDR3 reads CASRPGTVINSPLHF. CDR3 in DNA: TGTGCCAGCAGACCCGGGACAGTGATTAATTCACCCCTCCACTTT.

V is TRBV19 and J is TRBJ2-6; D gene ambiguous. The CDR3 runs 17 residues. Between the trimmed V and J ends, which lost 1 base and 2 bases, there was a span of 12 bases. Per the germline V gene, CDR1 is LNHDA and CDR2 is SQIVND (reference sequence). The CDR3: CASSIAAERTGANVLTF. The CDR3, as DNA: TGTGCCAGTAGTATAGCGGCAGAGAGGACTGGGGCCAACGTCCTGACTTTC.

This clonotype was detected ten times or more. Germline and junction disagree at one end, which may indicate a read error. The chain employs TRBV11-2 and TRBJ2-5, with 10 bases identical to TRBD1. This CDR3 has 15 amino acids. Germline CDR1 is SGHAT and CDR2 is FQNNGV. DNA of the CDR3: TGTGCCAGCAGCCGACAGGGGGCTCCGCAAGGGACCCAGTACTTC. Encoded protein: CASSRQGAPQGTQYF.

This clonotype appeared many times. This chain uses TRBV5-1 with TRBJ2-1, with 8 bases identical to TRBD1. After removal of 2 bases from V and 4 bases from J, the junction contained 11 bases not matched to a gene. The germline CDR1 and CDR2 sequences are SGHRS and YFSETQ. There are 17 residues in the CDR3. The CDR3 DNA is TGCGCCAGCAGCTTTCCCCTCCAGGGGGCAACGTACAATGAGCAGTTCTTC. Residues: CASSFPLQGATYNEQFF.

This clonotype has ten or more counts. The CDR3 sequence is CASTSRGARETQYF. The CDR3 nucleotides are TGTGCCAGCACTTCCCGGGGGGCGCGAGAGACCCAGTACTTC. The chain is built from TRBV5-8 and TRBJ2-5; the D gene is possibly TRBD2 (7 bases). Looked up from germline, CDR1 is SGHTS and CDR2 is YDEGEE. V was pared by 6 bases and J by 4 bases, with 16 bases between. The CDR3 totals 14 residues.

In its sample, this clonotype was seen many times. This chain joins TRBV20-1 and TRBJ2-1, with 10 bases identical to TRBD2. Germline CDR1 reads DFQATT; CDR2 reads SNEGSKA (reference sequence). J was trimmed by 3 bases and V by 5 bases; bases with no gene match: 4. This CDR3 spans 14 amino acids. As DNA, the CDR3 is TGCAGTGCTCCCATAGCGGGAGGCTACAATGAGCAGTTCTTC. Translating gives CSAPIAGGYNEQFF.

The chain uses TRBV19 and TRBJ2-1, with TRBD2 as a possible D gene (6 bases). The V gene's germline CDR1 is LNHDA and CDR2 SQIVND (reference sequence). V lost 5 bases, J lost 5 bases, and 22 bases lay in between. The CDR3 consists of 17 residues. The CDR3 reads CASSSRPGLKENNEQFF. In DNA, the CDR3 is TGTGCCAGTAGTTCGAGGCCAGGACTAAAAGAAAACAATGAGCAGTTCTTC.

This clonotype was observed at least ten times. The V and J genes are TRBV2 and TRBJ1-4; no clear D. The V end lost 10 bases, the J end lost 2 bases, and 14 bases lay between the germline ends. The CDR3 totals 14 residues. Germline loops: CDR1 SNHLY, CDR2 FYNNEI. Here the CDR3 reads CAIRRGSTNEKLFF. For the CDR3, the DNA is TGTGCCATTCGACGCGGTTCTACTAATGAAAAACTGTTTTTT.

A few counts support this clonotype. The CDR3 region is CASSSPLGGYTF. The CDR3 coding sequence is TGTGCCAGCAGTTCCCCCCTCGGAGGCTACACCTTC. This chain connects TRBV28 to TRBJ1-2; D unclear. The CDR3 has 12 residues. Germline V lookup: CDR1 MDHEN, CDR2 SYDVKM. Trimming cost V 4 bases and J 8 bases, with 11 bases left between them.

As regards this clonotype: A read error may explain this, as a much larger clone is one base away. V usage is TRBV7-2 and J usage is TRBJ2-7; TRBD1 might be the D (6 bases). CDR1 is SGHTA, CDR2 FQGNSA, per germline. The CDR3 has 16 amino acids. CDR3 in DNA: TGTGCCAGCAGCTTATCCGGAAACAGGGTGCCCTACAAGCAGTACTTC. Translation: CASSLSGNRVPYKQYF.

CDR3 bases: TGTGCCAGCAGTTTTCTCCCAGAGACCCAGTACTTC. The encoded protein is CASSFLPETQYF. The chain carries TRBV6-5 and TRBJ2-5; D call uncertain. The CDR3 covers 12 residues. The germline V and J ends were trimmed by 4 bases and 4 bases, with 7 bases remaining between them. Germline CDR1 reads MNHEY; CDR2 reads SVGAGI.

This clonotype was seen at least ten times. J is TRBJ2-2 and V is TRBV7-3; 8 bases are shared with TRBD1. Trimming cost V 4 bases and J 6 bases; bases outside gene matches: 4. Germline V gene lookup returns CDR1 SGHTA and CDR2 FQGTGA. The CDR3 is 14 amino acids. CDR3 sequence: CASSSSGGSGELFF. CDR3 coding DNA: TGTGCCAGCAGCTCTTCAGGGGGCTCCGGGGAGCTGTTTTTT.

This clonotype appeared many times. This chain uses TRBV2 with TRBJ2-2; 7 bases align to TRBD1. Germline V gene data show CDR1 as SNHLY and CDR2 as FYNNEI. With 5 bases clipped from V and 7 bases from J, the junction kept 7 bases outside the gene matches. The CDR3 spans 14 residues. The CDR3 loop is CASSFTGADGELFF. For the CDR3, the DNA is TGTGCCAGCAGTTTTACAGGGGCAGACGGGGAGCTGTTTTTT. The complete variable domain, with remaining parts taken from reference TRBV2 and TRBJ2-2, reads EPEVTQTPSHQVTQMGQEVILRCVPISNHLYFYWYRQILGQKVEFLVSFYNNEISEKSEIFDDQFSVERPDGSNFTLKIRSTKLEDSAMYFCASSFTGADGELFFGEGSRLTVL.

This clonotype was seen many times. The chain combines TRBV5-6 with TRBJ2-7, with D perhaps matching TRBD1 (6 bases). Germline CDR1 and CDR2: SGHDT and YYEEEE. The CDR3 totals 15 residues. Trimming shortened V by 1 base and J by 3 bases, and 14 bases separated the two germline ends. CDR3 region: CASSLWGHENYEQYF. The CDR3 coding sequence is TGTGCCAGCAGCTTGTGGGGACACGAGAACTACGAGCAGTACTTC.

As regards this clonotype: This may come from a read error, since a much larger clone is one base off. The rearrangement uses TRBV20-1 and TRBJ2-7; D gene uncertain. Germline CDR1 DFQATT, CDR2 SNEGSKA (reference sequence). The CDR3 loop spans 15 amino acids. The V gene lost 3 bases and the J gene lost 4 bases, with 19 bases spanning the gap. CDR3 sequence: CSASYSSSWMYEQYF. In DNA form, the CDR3 reads TGCAGTGCTAGCTATTCTTCATCTTGGATGTACGAGCAGTACTTC.

In its sample, this clonotype was seen many times. The chain recombines TRBV7-2 with TRBJ2-2, with 9 nucleotides matching TRBD2. Per germline, CDR1 SGHTA and CDR2 FQGNSA. The CDR3 contains 18 residues. The V gene end was trimmed by 0 bases and the J gene end by 4 bases; junction bases not matched to a gene: 9. The CDR3 sequence: CASSLARVAGELTGELFF. CDR3 DNA sequence: TGTGCCAGCAGCTTAGCGCGGGTAGCGGGGGAGCTCACCGGGGAGCTGTTTTTT.

This clonotype was seen a handful of times. V and J are TRBV5-1 and TRBJ1-1; no clear D. Germline V gene data show CDR1 as SGHRS and CDR2 as YFSETQ. The CDR3 loop spans 14 amino acids. Trimming stripped 0 bases from V and 11 bases from J, with 17 bases between. In DNA, the CDR3 is TGCGCCAGCAGCTTGGTTTCTTGGGAGACTGGCGCTTTCTTT. Protein: CASSLVSWETGAFF.

V and J are TRBV14 and TRBJ1-4; D not certain. Between the trimmed V and J ends, which lost 5 bases and 2 bases, there was a span of 12 bases. Per germline, CDR1 SGHDN and CDR2 FVKESK. The CDR3 runs to 15 residues. This CDR3 is CASSELAVTNEKLFF. The CDR3 coding sequence is TGTGCCAGCAGCGAGCTGGCGGTCACTAATGAAAAACTGTTTTTT.